Listed below are T cell receptor beta chains from one sample, sequenced in a study of blood T cell repertoires in COVID-19. The protocol was immunoSEQ multiplex PCR, while the TCRdb copy is restricted to in-frame clones and leaves out a portion. Among 200,000 to 250,000 clones listed, 80% were seen once. The source material was peripheral blood. The source is a woman aged 70-85 years with acute or convalescent COVID-19. Both conserved end residues are trimmed from each CDR3.

v_call: TRBV19
cdr3_aa: ASSIRYNQPQH

v_call: TRBV15
cdr3_aa: ATRAGGGANTGELF

v_call: TRBV2
cdr3_aa: ASRTSGGTGELF

v_call: TRBV29-1
cdr3_aa: SVGTSGTLTDTQY

v_call: TRBV10-3
cdr3_aa: AIGTGENQPQH

v_call: TRBV5-1
cdr3_aa: ASSPGLAGGWGTDTQY

v_call: TRBV20-1
cdr3_aa: SASRVLRGEVGSYNEQF

v_call: TRBV30
cdr3_aa: ASGQDFNSPLH

v_call: TRBV7-2
cdr3_aa: ASSLDPGPNYGYT

v_call: TRBV7-9
cdr3_aa: ASSLDVTSGNEQF

v_call: TRBV29-1
cdr3_aa: SAGQAATEAF

v_call: TRBV7-9
cdr3_aa: ASSLIISGNTIY

v_call: TRBV3-1/TRBV3-2
cdr3_aa: ASSTRTDNSPLH

v_call: TRBV18
cdr3_aa: ASSPQDKGAQH

v_call: TRBV7-3
cdr3_aa: ASSPTASGRAGEQF

v_call: TRBV5-1
cdr3_aa: ASTLGQRLDGYT

v_call: TRBV4-2
cdr3_aa: ASSQVTSGMRNEQF

v_call: TRBV7-9
cdr3_aa: ASSLVTLSGSPDTQY

v_call: TRBV10-3
cdr3_aa: AISESTGGNEKLF

v_call: TRBV24-1
cdr3_aa: ATSGGNTGTDEKLF

v_call: TRBV2
cdr3_aa: ASRRTGLNTEAF

v_call: TRBV18
cdr3_aa: ASSPQDSPGGNTIY

v_call: TRBV3-1/TRBV3-2
cdr3_aa: ASSQGDYFLF

v_call: TRBV28
cdr3_aa: ASSPLDRVTGELF

v_call: TRBV13
cdr3_aa: ASSLVAGRGFRGYT

v_call: TRBV19
cdr3_aa: ASSILQQPMNTEAF

v_call: TRBV18
cdr3_aa: ASSALAGGNSYEQY

v_call: TRBV7-8
cdr3_aa: ASSLERAGYNSPLH

v_call: TRBV3-1/TRBV3-2
cdr3_aa: ASSPTGSSYNEQF

v_call: TRBV6-5
cdr3_aa: ASALNVQETQY

v_call: TRBV28
cdr3_aa: ASRQTRLSEKLF

v_call: TRBV28
cdr3_aa: ASGTGTGVPEAF

v_call: TRBV10-3
cdr3_aa: AISKGQNQPQH

v_call: TRBV7-8
cdr3_aa: ASSLRAGDSNQPQH

v_call: TRBV3-1/TRBV3-2
cdr3_aa: ASSFQTDSDTQY

v_call: TRBV29-1
cdr3_aa: SVATGGNQPQH

v_call: TRBV4-1
cdr3_aa: ASSQERNYNSPLH

v_call: TRBV12-3/TRBV12-4
cdr3_aa: ASSQGAPPLH

v_call: TRBV28
cdr3_aa: ASSAPRGNTEAF

v_call: TRBV5-4
cdr3_aa: ASSLGQASYGYT

v_call: TRBV11-3
cdr3_aa: ASSLGPRGGYT

v_call: TRBV7-9
cdr3_aa: ASSSRQEKAF

v_call: TRBV25-1
cdr3_aa: ASVGAGQNYGYT

v_call: TRBV14
cdr3_aa: ASSQDLTGSGYT

v_call: TRBV29-1
cdr3_aa: SVSAGTSRSSYNEQF

v_call: TRBV7-6
cdr3_aa: ASSLRDRDTQY

v_call: TRBV6-6
cdr3_aa: ASSYSPGQGYT

v_call: TRBV18
cdr3_aa: ASSPRQGAFNSPLH

v_call: TRBV7-9
cdr3_aa: ASSLARGQFGGGYT

v_call: TRBV5-1
cdr3_aa: ASSPDRGHEQY

v_call: TRBV12-3/TRBV12-4
cdr3_aa: ASRGGNTEAF

v_call: TRBV28
cdr3_aa: ASSWAANQPQH

v_call: TRBV6-6
cdr3_aa: ASSPTVNYGYT

v_call: TRBV7-6
cdr3_aa: ASSSGTTDTQY

v_call: TRBV9
cdr3_aa: ASSVDLAGYEQY

v_call: TRBV2
cdr3_aa: ASSRQGSDQPQH

v_call: TRBV5-6
cdr3_aa: ASSKGQGGWNQPQH